These 10 T cell receptor beta chains were sequenced from one sample in a study of beta chain features in type 1 diabetes. Reverse transcribing all isolated RNA meant expressed TCRB transcripts were sequenced. Using immunoSEQ multiplex PCR, the repertoire was profiled, and TCRdb retains in-frame clones only, with some absent. The table shows a few hundred thousand clones, with approximately 12% occurring only once. Material: naive CD4+ T cells from blood. These receptors came from a man younger than 35 in good health.

This rearrangement joins TRBV19 to TRBJ2-1, with D possibly being TRBD2 (5 bases). Trimming took 4 bases from V and 10 from J, leaving 17 bases between them. The CDR3 totals 14 residues. Germline-derived CDR1 and CDR2 are LNHDA and SQIVND (reference sequence). Written as DNA, the CDR3 is TGTGCCAGTAGTAAAAATCTAGCTCGGGAAGAGCAGTTCTTC. Translated, it gives CASSKNLAREEQFF.

The chain combines TRBV4-2 with TRBJ2-5; 11 bases agree with TRBD2. The DNA end is a closer match to TRBJ2-7, so the J assignment may be wrong. The CDR3 spans 15 residues. Germline CDR1 and CDR2: LGHNA and YNFKEQ. CDR3 protein: CASSQETSGTYEQYF. The DNA of the CDR3 is TGTGCCAGCAGCCAAGAGACTAGCGGGACCTACGAGCAGTACTTC.

A few counts support this clone. The chain has TRBV7-2 and TRBJ2-7; 8 nucleotides align to TRBD2. In germline, CDR1 is SGHTA, CDR2 FQGNSA. The CDR3 sequence is 15 residues long. The V and J ends lost 7 bases and 3 bases, in that order; junction bases with no gene match: 11. In DNA form, the CDR3 reads TGTGCCAGCACCTTCGGAGTAGCGGGGTTCTACGAGCAGTACTTC. Translated: CASTFGVAGFYEQYF.

This clone was recorded a few times. The genes are TRBV20-1 and TRBJ1-6; D is undetermined. From germline, CDR1 is DFQATT and CDR2 SNEGSKA (reference sequence). Trimming took off 2 bases at V and 9 bases at J, with 2 bases between the two ends. The CDR3 loop spans 10 amino acids. The CDR3 loop is CSARRSPLHF. The CDR3 bases are TGCAGTGCTAGACGTTCACCCCTCCACTTT.

This sequence joins TRBV19 and TRBJ2-7; 7 bases match TRBD2. Unmatched junction bases numbered 10, after V lost 1 base and J lost 7 bases. The CDR3 loop spans 15 amino acids. CDR1 LNHDA and CDR2 SQIVND come from the germline V gene (reference sequence). In nucleotides, the CDR3 is TGTGCCAGTAGTATAGTGGGGGGGTCCGCCGTGGAGCAGTACTTC. It yields the protein CASSIVGGSAVEQYF.

V and J are TRBV18 and TRBJ2-3; D might be TRBD2 (5 bases). V lost 0 bases to trimming and J lost 6 bases, with 13 bases between them. The germline V gene encodes CDR1 KGHSH and CDR2 LQKENI. This CDR3 spans 15 amino acids. The CDR3 nucleotides read TGTGCCAGCTCACCACCCGGGGTTTTGGGCGATACGCAGTATTTT. Residues: CASSPPGVLGDTQYF.

This clone was recorded a few times. V gene TRBV9 combines with J gene TRBJ1-2; TRBD1 agrees at 7 bases. This CDR3 has 16 amino acids. The trim removed 0 bases at V and 4 bases at J, leaving 9 bases unmatched. Germline V gives CDR1 SGDLS, CDR2 YYNGEE. CDR3: CASSVAGRGPGYGYTF. CDR3 nucleotide sequence: TGTGCCAGCAGCGTAGCTGGAAGGGGGCCAGGCTATGGCTACACCTTC.

The rearrangement joins TRBV5-4 to TRBJ2-5, with D possibly TRBD1 on 5 matching bases. The tail of the sequence fits TRBJ2-7 better, so the J call may be wrong. The CDR3 sequence is 13 residues long. Germline CDR1 is SGHNT and CDR2 is YYREEE (reference sequence). The CDR3 loop reads CASSSTGPYEQYF. Written as DNA, the CDR3 is TGTGCCAGCAGCTCCACAGGCCCATACGAGCAGTACTTC.

Only a few counts were recorded for this clone. The gene calls are TRBV19 and TRBJ1-1, with 7 bases matching TRBD1. V shed 6 bases, J shed 3 bases, and the junction held 10 bases outside the gene matches. CDR3 size: 15 residues. Germline V gene data show CDR1 as LNHDA and CDR2 as SQIVND (reference sequence). CDR3 nucleotide sequence: TGTGCCAGTAGAACTAAGAGGGGGCCGGACACTGAAGCTTTCTTT. Encoded protein: CASRTKRGPDTEAFF.

As regards this clone: A read error may be the cause here, since a much bigger clone is one base away. The CDR3 bases are TGTGCCAGCAGCCCCGGGACAGCCTATGGCTACACCTTC. It is translated as CASSPGTAYGYTF. V and J are TRBV5-4 and TRBJ1-2; TRBD1 matches at 7 bases. The CDR3 has 13 residues. With V trimmed by 4 bases and J by 4 bases, 4 bases remained unmatched. Germline-derived CDR1 and CDR2 are SGHNT and YYREEE (reference sequence).